Listed below are T cell receptor beta chains from one sample, sequenced in a study of blood T cell repertoires in COVID-19. Using immunoSEQ multiplex PCR, the repertoire was profiled, and TCRdb retains in-frame clones only, with some absent. The data show approximately 99,000 clones, with approximately 85% seen just once and about 2.2% held by the top ten. The sequenced sample was peripheral blood. Source of these receptors: a human donor in a cohort sampled during active COVID-19. The CDR3 runs from the conserved cysteine through the conserved F or W. Fields, in order: D gene, V gene, clone size, J gene, CDR3 DNA, CDR3 protein. A D gene is named only where the DNA matches it firmly. Only some rows state a clone size, as once, few, many or a class for expanded clones.

>.|TRBV27|.|TRBJ2-3
TGTGCCAGCAGTTTCTATGACTCGTCTGGAGGGCAGTATTTT
CASSFYDSSGGQYF
>.|TRBV5-5|.|TRBJ2-3
TGTGCCAGCAGCTTGAGCTCAACGTCAGATACGCAGTATTTT
CASSLSSTSDTQYF
>.|TRBV29-1|.|TRBJ2-2
TGCAGCGCTTTCCCTGACATTATCACGAGCAGCACCGGGGAGCTGTTTTTT
CSAFPDIITSSTGELFF
>TRBD2|TRBV27|once|TRBJ2-7
TGTGCCAGCAGTTATAGCGGGTATAACTACGAGCAGTACTTC
CASSYSGYNYEQYF
>TRBD2|TRBV27|.|TRBJ2-1
TGTGCCAGCAGTCCCAGACTAGCGGGAGCGAATGAGCAGTTCTTC
CASSPRLAGANEQFF
>.|TRBV6-1|.|TRBJ2-2
TGTGCCAGCAGTGAAAGAGGCGGGGAGCTGTTTTTT
CASSERGGELFF
>.|TRBV9|.|TRBJ1-2
TGTGCCAGCAGCGTAGGGGCAGACGTCTGGGGCTACACCTTC
CASSVGADVWGYTF
>.|TRBV4-1|.|TRBJ2-3
TGCGCCAGCAGCTCACTAGGCCTGAGGGGGGGAGATACGCAGTATTTT
CASSSLGLRGGDTQYF
>TRBD1|TRBV19|.|TRBJ1-2
TGTGCCGTGTCGGACAGGGGAGCATATGGCTACACCTTC
CAVSDRGAYGYTF
>.|TRBV7-3|many|TRBJ1-2
TGTGCCAGCAGCCCCCTCGCGGGCAGGGAGGGCTATGGCTACACCTTC
CASSPLAGREGYGYTF
>TRBD2|TRBV19|.|TRBJ2-1
TGTGCCAGTACCAAGACTAGCGGGAGGGCCCGCTCCTACAATGAGCAGTTCTTC
CASTKTSGRARSYNEQFF
>TRBD2|TRBV19|.|TRBJ2-7
TGTGCCAGTAGTAATAGCGGGGGCTCCTACGAGCAGTACTTC
CASSNSGGSYEQYF
>TRBD1|TRBV4-1|once|TRBJ2-1
TGCGCCAGCAGCCAAGATCACGACAGGGAGCCCTACAATGAGCAGTTCTTC
CASSQDHDREPYNEQFF
>TRBD1|TRBV11-3|.|TRBJ1-1
TGTGCCAGCAGCTTAATACGGACAGGGGGAAACACTGAAGCTTTCTTT
CASSLIRTGGNTEAFF
>TRBD1|TRBV6-1|.|TRBJ1-2
TGTGCCAGCAGTGAAGCGGGCGGAGGGGGCCACTATGGCTACACCTTC
CASSEAGGGGHYGYTF
>.|TRBV30|.|TRBJ1-5
TGTGCCTGGAGTCACAGCTCGAATCAGCCCCAGCATTTT
CAWSHSSNQPQHF
>TRBD1|TRBV10-3|once|TRBJ2-2
TGTGCCATCAGGACAGGGGCCGGGGAGCTGTTTTTT
CAIRTGAGELFF
>.|TRBV19|.|TRBJ2-3
TGTGCCAGTAGACTGCCGAGCGGAGATACGCAGTATTTT
CASRLPSGDTQYF
>TRBD1|TRBV28|.|TRBJ1-2
TGTGCCAGCAGACTCGGACAGGACTATGGCTACACCTTC
CASRLGQDYGYTF
>TRBD1|TRBV2|.|TRBJ1-2
TGTGCCAGCTGCGGACAGGCACTCTATGGCTACACCTTC
CASCGQALYGYTF
>.|TRBV6-6|.|TRBJ1-3
TGTGCCAGCAGACAGGGTTCAGGAAACACCATATATTTT
CASRQGSGNTIYF
>.|TRBV3-1/TRBV3-2|.|TRBJ1-3
TGTGCCAGCAGCCAAGACGGAGGGAGCTCTGGAAACACCATATATTTT
CASSQDGGSSGNTIYF
>.|TRBV10-1|.|TRBJ2-5
TGCGCCAGCAGTGAAAGGGAGGGGGGGGCCCTGGGGCGTACAGAGACCCAGTACTTC
CASSEREGGALGRTETQYF
>.|TRBV19|.|TRBJ2-3
TGTGCCAGTTCCGGCAGCGCAGATACGCAGTATTTT
CASSGSADTQYF
>.|TRBV7-9|few|TRBJ2-3
TGTGCCAGCAACCTAGAAAGCACAGATACGCAGTATTTT
CASNLESTDTQYF
>.|TRBV5-4|.|TRBJ1-2
TGTGCCAGCAGTGCGGGGCAGAGGGGCTATGGCTACACCTTC
CASSAGQRGYGYTF
>.|TRBV28|.|TRBJ2-3
TGTGCCAGCAGCCCAGGTAAAGATACGCAGTATTTT
CASSPGKDTQYF
>.|TRBV5-1|.|TRBJ2-3
TGCGCCAGCAGCTTGGCGGTGGCCGAGCGGTCAGATACGCAGTATTTT
CASSLAVAERSDTQYF
>TRBD1|TRBV5-1|few|TRBJ2-3
TGCGCCAGCAGCTTAGGACAGGGGGCGGCAGATACGCAGTATTTT
CASSLGQGAADTQYF
>.|TRBV5-1|.|TRBJ1-2
TGCGCCAGCAGTAGGGACGGTGTGGCGGGAGGCTACACCTTC
CASSRDGVAGGYTF
>.|TRBV27|.|TRBJ1-1
TGTGCCAGCAGGGGATTGGACAGTACATCTGAAGCTTTCTTT
CASRGLDSTSEAFF
>TRBD2|TRBV7-3|few|TRBJ2-1
TGTGCCAGCAGCTCGACTAGCGGGAGTCGCAATGAGCAGTTCTTC
CASSSTSGSRNEQFF
>.|TRBV6-5|.|TRBJ2-2
TGTGCCACCACATCCCTGGGGGGGAACACCGGGGAGCTGTTTTTT
CATTSLGGNTGELFF
>TRBD2|TRBV5-1|once|TRBJ2-7
TGCGCCAGCAGCTTGGATAGCGGGGCCTACGAGCAGTACTTC
CASSLDSGAYEQYF
>TRBD2|TRBV6-5|.|TRBJ2-1
TGTGCCAGCAGGGGCGGGGGGTACAATGAGCAGTTCTTC
CASRGGGYNEQFF
>TRBD2|TRBV19|.|TRBJ2-3
TGTGCCAGTAGTTATGGGACTAGCGGGGGGACCACAGATACGCAGTATTTT
CASSYGTSGGTTDTQYF
>.|TRBV29-1|.|TRBJ2-7
TGCAGCCCTTCCGAGCAGTACTTC
CSPSEQYF
>TRBD2|TRBV28|once|TRBJ2-7
TGTGCCAGCAGTCCCCCCGTCGCGGGGGGGTACGAGCAGTACTTC
CASSPPVAGGYEQYF
>TRBD1|TRBV6-6|.|TRBJ1-4
TGTGCCAGCAGTCCAAGGGGGACAGGGGTAGCTAATGAAAAACTGTTTTTT
CASSPRGTGVANEKLFF
>TRBD1|TRBV28|.|TRBJ2-4
TGTGCCAGCAGTGGGGGACAGCTATTAGCCAAAAACATTCAGTACTTC
CASSGGQLLAKNIQYF
>TRBD1|TRBV18|.|TRBJ2-3
TGTGCCAGCTCAACAGGGGTTGATACGCAGTATTTT
CASSTGVDTQYF
>.|TRBV3-1/TRBV3-2|.|TRBJ1-3
TGTGCCAGCAGCCAACTGACGGGAGCTAACACCATATATTTT
CASSQLTGANTIYF
>.|TRBV19|few|TRBJ1-5
TGTGCCAGTAGTATTGAGGGACACCTTTTGAATCAGCCCCAGCATTTT
CASSIEGHLLNQPQHF
>TRBD1|TRBV19|.|TRBJ1-4
TGTGCCAGTAATAGGGGGCAGGGGAATGAAAAACTGTTTTTT
CASNRGQGNEKLFF
>.|TRBV28|.|TRBJ1-2
TGTGCCAGCAGTTTTCATCAGGGCAACTATGGCTACACCTTC
CASSFHQGNYGYTF
>.|TRBV10-3|.|TRBJ2-7
TGTGCCATCAGTGACAGGGGTCTCTCCTACGAGCAGTACTTC
CAISDRGLSYEQYF
>TRBD2|TRBV12-5|.|TRBJ2-3
TGTGCTAGTGGTTTGGGGCTAGCGGGAGGGCCAGATACGCAGTATTTT
CASGLGLAGGPDTQYF
>TRBD1|TRBV28|.|TRBJ1-2
TGTGCCAGCAGTTTAGGCCAGGGGGCAAGGGGCTACACCTTC
CASSLGQGARGYTF